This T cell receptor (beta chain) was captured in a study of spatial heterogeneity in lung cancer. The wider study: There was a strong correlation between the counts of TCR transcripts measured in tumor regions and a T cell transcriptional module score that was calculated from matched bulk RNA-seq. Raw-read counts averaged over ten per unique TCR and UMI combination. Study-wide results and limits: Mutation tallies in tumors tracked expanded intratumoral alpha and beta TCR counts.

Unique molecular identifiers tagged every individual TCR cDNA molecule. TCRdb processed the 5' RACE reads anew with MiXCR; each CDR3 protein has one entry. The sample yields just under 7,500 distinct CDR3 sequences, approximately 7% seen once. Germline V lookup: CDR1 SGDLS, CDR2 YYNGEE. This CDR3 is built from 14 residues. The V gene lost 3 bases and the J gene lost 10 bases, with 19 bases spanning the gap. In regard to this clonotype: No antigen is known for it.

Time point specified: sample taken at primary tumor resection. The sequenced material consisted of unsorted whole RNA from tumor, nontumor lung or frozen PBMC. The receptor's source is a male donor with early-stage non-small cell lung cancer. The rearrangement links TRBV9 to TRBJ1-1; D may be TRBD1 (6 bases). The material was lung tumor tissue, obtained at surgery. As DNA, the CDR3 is TGTGCCAGCAGCGCCTCAGGGGATCGTCCGAGAGCTTTCTTT. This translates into CASSASGDRPRAFF.